A single sample is the source of the 27 T cell receptor beta chains below, sequenced in a study of blood T cell repertoires in COVID-19. Clones were read by immunoSEQ multiplex PCR, and TCRdb kept only the in-frame ones, dropping some. The sample records some 300,000 clones, more than 85% being singletons. The sequencing sample was made of peripheral blood. These TCRs come from a man between 70 and 80 years old with acute or convalescent COVID-19.

The chain has TRBV7-9 and TRBJ2-5; 7 bases are a match to TRBD1. The CDR3 is made up of 15 amino acids. Looked up from germline, CDR1 is SEHNR and CDR2 is FQNEAQ (reference sequence). The V segment lost 6 bases and the J segment 3 bases; nucleotides outside the gene matches: 10. In nucleotides, the CDR3 is TGTGCCAGCAGTTTAATAGGGGGCAGGGAAGAGACCCAGTACTTC. As protein: CASSLIGGREETQYF.

This clone occurred a few times. The CDR3, as DNA: TGTGCCAGCAGCTTGCCCGCCGGGCCCGCGGGCACCGGGGAGCTGTTTTTT. Protein sequence: CASSLPAGPAGTGELFF. This chain joins TRBV5-6 and TRBJ2-2; a weak D match, TRBD2 (5 bases). Trimming removed 1 base at V and 4 bases at J, with 17 bases between. CDR1 is SGHDT, CDR2 YYEEEE, per germline. This CDR3 is 17 amino acids long.

This rearrangement joins TRBV7-2 to TRBJ2-5; 10 bases are shared with TRBD2. From germline, CDR1 is SGHTA and CDR2 FQGNSA. The CDR3 runs 15 residues. With 4 bases clipped from V and 5 bases from J, the junction kept 7 bases outside the gene matches. The CDR3 DNA is TGTGCCAGCAGCTCGAACAGCGGGGGGGGTGAGACCCAGTACTTC. Its translation is CASSSNSGGGETQYF.

J is TRBJ2-2 and V is TRBV6-2 or TRBV6-3, with 12 nucleotides matching TRBD2. Germline values: CDR1 MNHEY, CDR2 SVGEGT. The CDR3 covers 20 residues. V gave up 2 bases and J gave up 0 bases; unmatched junction bases: 10. CDR3 sequence reads: CASSYGGRLAGASNTGELFF. The CDR3 nucleotides are TGTGCCAGCAGTTACGGTGGCCGACTAGCGGGGGCCTCGAACACCGGGGAGCTGTTTTTT.

The chain carries TRBV2 and TRBJ1-6, with TRBD1 matching 10 bases. The trim removed 6 bases at V and 7 bases at J, leaving 3 bases unmatched. The CDR3 runs 14 residues. The germline V gene encodes CDR1 SNHLY and CDR2 FYNNEI. CDR3 loop: CASRRDRGNSPLHF. DNA for the CDR3: TGTGCCAGCAGAAGGGACAGGGGCAATTCACCCCTCCACTTT.

The genes are TRBV6-5 and TRBJ1-1; unclear D gene. Germline V gene data show CDR1 as MNHEY and CDR2 as SVGAGI. This CDR3 has 14 amino acids. Deletions cut 6 bases from V and 1 base from J, with 12 bases between. The CDR3, as DNA: TGTGCCAGCAGCCTATCTAGTCCGAACACTGAAGCTTTCTTT. Protein product: CASSLSSPNTEAFF.

The chain couples TRBV3-1 (or the pseudogene TRBV3-2) to TRBJ2-7; 10 bases are a match to TRBD2. Trimming at V came to 4 bases and at J to 1 base, leaving 10 bases not matched to a gene. This CDR3 comprises 17 residues. The germline gives CDR1 LGHDT, CDR2 YNNKEL (reference sequence). This chain's CDR3 is CASSRKGLAVGSYEQYF. CDR3 sequence (DNA): TGTGCCAGCAGCCGCAAAGGACTAGCGGTAGGGTCCTACGAGCAGTACTTC.

This chain connects TRBV6-5 to TRBJ2-7; the match to TRBD1 covers 7 bases. Germline CDR1 reads MNHEY; CDR2 reads SVGAGI. V was pared by 0 bases and J by 5 bases, with 7 bases of the junction left unmatched. This CDR3 contains 15 residues. DNA for the CDR3: TGTGCCAGCAGTTACTCAAAACAGGGGTTCCACGAGCAGTACTTC. The encoded protein is CASSYSKQGFHEQYF.

The gene calls are TRBV27 and TRBJ2-2, with 7 bases lining up with TRBD1. Germline-derived CDR1 and CDR2 are MNHEY and SMNVEV (reference sequence). The CDR3 contains 14 residues. V dropped 7 bases and J dropped 5; count of bases not matched to a gene: 7. This chain's CDR3 is CASTQNRGTGELFF. As DNA, the CDR3 is TGTGCCAGCACCCAGAACAGGGGAACCGGGGAGCTGTTTTTT.

The V and J genes are TRBV19 and TRBJ2-1; D is possibly TRBD1 (6 bases). Germline V CDR1 and CDR2: LNHDA, SQIVND (reference sequence). This CDR3 spans 13 amino acids. V lost 4 bases and J 5 bases, leaving 9 bases between the germline ends. The CDR3 reads CASSKDRNNEQFF. The CDR3 region has the DNA TGTGCCAGTAGTAAGGACAGAAACAATGAGCAGTTCTTC.

Only a few counts were recorded for this clone. The CDR3 reads CASSPQTVSNTGELFF. CDR3 DNA sequence: TGTGCCAGCTCACCCCAGACAGTATCGAACACCGGGGAGCTGTTTTTT. This sequence joins TRBV18 and TRBJ2-2, with D perhaps matching TRBD1 (5 bases). V lost 3 bases, J lost 0 bases, and 11 bases lay in between. The length of the CDR3 is 16 residues. Germline-derived CDR1 and CDR2 are KGHSH and LQKENI. Full variable domain (rest looked up from reference TRBV18 and TRBJ2-2): NAGVMQNPRHLVRRRGQEARLRCSPMKGHSHVYWYRQLPEEGLKFMVYLQKENIIDESGMPKERFSAEFPKEGPSILRIQQVVRGDSAAYFCASSPQTVSNTGELFFGEGSRLTVL.

The gene calls are TRBV12-3 or TRBV12-4 and TRBJ1-2; possible D gene TRBD1, 6 bases. The ends were cut back, 8 bases at V and 4 bases at J, with 11 bases in the middle. This CDR3 is 12 amino acids long. The CDR3 sequence: CASQIGGYGYTF. CDR3 nucleotides: TGTGCCAGCCAAATAGGGGGCTATGGCTACACCTTC.

The V gene is TRBV30, the J gene TRBJ1-5; 7 bases map to TRBD1. The CDR3 loop spans 14 amino acids. The germline V gene encodes CDR1 GTSNPN and CDR2 SVGIG (reference sequence). V gave up 1 base and J gave up 5 bases; unmatched junction bases: 5. The DNA for the CDR3 is TGTGCCTGGAGTGCAGGGGGAACGGATCAGCCCCAGCATTTT. Translating gives CAWSAGGTDQPQHF.

In this sample, this clone turned up once. The rearrangement joins TRBV9 to TRBJ2-1; 8 nucleotides align to TRBD2. CDR3 length equals 14 residues. Looked up from germline, CDR1 is SGDLS and CDR2 is YYNGEE. After removal of 0 bases from V and 6 bases from J, the junction contained 2 bases not matched to a gene. CDR3 in amino acids: CASSVALAGNEQFF. DNA of the CDR3: TGTGCCAGCAGCGTAGCCCTAGCGGGCAATGAGCAGTTCTTC.

V is TRBV9 and J is TRBJ1-2; 11 positions agree with TRBD1. After removal of 2 bases from V and 4 bases from J, the junction contained 4 bases not matched to a gene. Germline CDR1 and CDR2: SGDLS and YYNGEE. This CDR3 is 15 amino acids long. CDR3 nucleotides: TGTGCCAGCAGCGTGGAGGGACAGGGGGTCTATGGCTACACCTTC. Amino acids: CASSVEGQGVYGYTF.

This chain uses TRBV30 with TRBJ2-1, with D hard to call. V lost 4 bases and J lost 6, with 10 bases in between. The CDR3 runs to 12 residues. In germline, CDR1 is GTSNPN, CDR2 SVGIG (reference sequence). CDR3 loop: CAWNRGFNEQFF. CDR3 nucleotides: TGTGCCTGGAACCGAGGATTCAATGAGCAGTTCTTC.

This chain links TRBV19 with TRBJ2-5; TRBD2 aligns across 8 bases. V shed 6 bases, J shed 2 bases, and the junction held 5 bases outside the gene matches. Germline CDR1 and CDR2: LNHDA and SQIVND (reference sequence). CDR3 length: 14 amino acids. DNA for the CDR3: TGTGCCAGTAGCGGGGGGGCGGGGCAAGAGACCCAGTACTTC. Protein product: CASSGGAGQETQYF. The whole variable domain, remainder taken from reference TRBV19 and TRBJ2-5, is DGGITQSPKYLFRKEGQNVTLSCEQNLNHDAMYWYRQDPGQGLRLIYYSQIVNDFQKGDIAEGYSVSREKKESFPLTVTSAQKNPTAFYLCASSGGAGQETQYFGPGTRLLVL.

This sequence joins TRBV6-1 and TRBJ2-3, with TRBD2 matching over 7 bases. Germline CDR1 MNHNS, CDR2 SASEGT. V lost 2 bases and J lost 3; bases outside the gene matches: 2. This CDR3 is built from 14 residues. CDR3 sequence (DNA): TGTGCCAGCAGTGAACAGGGAGGGACAGATACGCAGTATTTT. Amino acid sequence: CASSEQGGTDTQYF.

The V call is TRBV7-9, the J call TRBJ2-7; 9 bases are shared with TRBD1. This CDR3 region has 15 residues. CDR1 SEHNR and CDR2 FQNEAQ come from the germline V gene (reference sequence). V gave up 5 bases and J gave up 4 bases; unmatched junction bases: 9. This CDR3 reads CASSNPGTGYYEQYF. CDR3 sequence (DNA): TGTGCCAGCAGCAATCCCGGGACAGGGTATTACGAGCAGTACTTC.

V usage is TRBV11-2 and J usage is TRBJ2-1, with a tentative D call TRBD2 (6 bases). V was pared by 5 bases and J by 4 bases, with 18 bases between. The CDR3 sequence is 16 residues long. Germline V lookup: CDR1 SGHAT, CDR2 FQNNGV. The CDR3 loop is CASSAHLGGAYNEQFF. CDR3 coding DNA: TGTGCCAGCAGCGCCCATCTCGGAGGGGCATACAATGAGCAGTTCTTC.

J is TRBJ2-1 and V is TRBV6-1; 11 bases align to TRBD1. There are 16 residues in the CDR3. J was trimmed by 6 bases and V by 3 bases; bases with no gene match: 7. The V gene's germline CDR1 is MNHNS and CDR2 SASEGT. The CDR3 region has the DNA TGTGCCAGCAGTGATCGGTCGGGGACAGGGGGCAATGAGCAGTTCTTC. Its translation: CASSDRSGTGGNEQFF.

The rearrangement uses TRBV10-3 and TRBJ2-4, with 7 bases aligning to TRBD2. The CDR3 is 17 residues long. Germline loops: CDR1 ENHRY, CDR2 SYGVKD. Trimming took 6 bases from V and 0 from J; bases not matched to a gene: 11. The CDR3 nucleotides read TGTGCCATCAGCCTCGGTCTAGCGGAGTCAGCCAAAAACATTCAGTACTTC. Protein: CAISLGLAESAKNIQYF.

V and J are TRBV3-1 (or the pseudogene TRBV3-2) and TRBJ2-5; 15 bases map to TRBD2. This CDR3 is built from 19 residues. CDR1 and CDR2 from the germline V gene are LGHDT and YNNKEL (reference sequence). The ends lost 4 bases at V and 4 bases at J; junction bases unmatched: 13. This CDR3 is CASSPRGLAGGLFAETQYF. Here the CDR3 DNA reads TGTGCCAGCAGCCCGCGTGGACTAGCGGGGGGGCTTTTTGCAGAGACCCAGTACTTC.

The chain employs TRBV6-5 and TRBJ1-5, with 8 bases fitting TRBD1. There are 15 residues in the CDR3. Germline CDR1 and CDR2: MNHEY and SVGAGI. After removal of 6 bases from V and 6 bases from J, the junction contained 10 bases not matched to a gene. The CDR3 region is CASSPDRVGRQPQHF. CDR3 nucleotides: TGTGCCAGCAGCCCGGACAGGGTGGGACGTCAGCCCCAGCATTTT.

CDR3 sequence: CASSIAGTVNTEAFF. Written as DNA, the CDR3 is TGTGCCAGTAGTATAGCTGGGACAGTGAACACTGAAGCTTTCTTT. The chain has TRBV19 and TRBJ1-1; 7 nucleotides line up with TRBD1. The CDR3 sequence is 15 residues long. The V gene's germline CDR1 is LNHDA and CDR2 SQIVND (reference sequence). V gave up 1 base and J gave up 0 bases; unmatched junction bases: 2. Using reference TRBV19 and TRBJ1-1 for the parts outside the CDR3, the full variable domain is DGGITQSPKYLFRKEGQNVTLSCEQNLNHDAMYWYRQDPGQGLRLIYYSQIVNDFQKGDIAEGYSVSREKKESFPLTVTSAQKNPTAFYLCASSIAGTVNTEAFFGQGTRLTVV.

The genes are TRBV7-9 and TRBJ1-1, with TRBD1 as a possible D gene (6 bases). Trimming removed 5 bases at V and 11 bases at J, with 21 bases between. Germline lookup yields CDR1 SEHNR and CDR2 FQNEAQ (reference sequence). CDR3 length: 14 residues. This CDR3 reads CASSPGVVLSVAFF. In nucleotides, the CDR3 is TGTGCCAGCAGCCCAGGGGTGGTGCTATCGGTGGCTTTCTTT.

The chain employs TRBV21-1 and TRBJ2-2; the DNA was not compared with TRBD2, the D call given in the table. TRBV21-1 is labeled a pseudogene. The CDR3 extends over 18 amino acids. This CDR3 is CAGSFFWRASPNTGELFF. Here the CDR3 DNA reads TGTGCCGGAAGCTTTTTCTGGAGGGCCTCACCGAACACCGGGGAGCTGTTTTTT.